Following are 10 T cell receptor beta chains from one sample sequenced in a study of blood T cell repertoires in COVID-19. Sequencing used immunoSEQ multiplex PCR; TCRdb keeps in-frame clones, though not all of them. The sample carries some 110,000 clones, about 94% recorded once. Source material: peripheral blood. The source is a man aged 45 to 65 with COVID-19, enrolled during active disease.

The chain is built from TRBV9 and TRBJ2-2; 7 nucleotides line up with TRBD1. The CDR3 length is 14 residues. CDR1 SGDLS and CDR2 YYNGEE come from the germline V gene. The ends lost 5 bases at V and 3 bases at J; junction bases unmatched: 4. This chain's CDR3 is CASREQGHTGELFF. The CDR3 bases are TGTGCCAGCAGAGAACAGGGGCACACCGGGGAGCTGTTTTTT.

The CDR3 DNA follows: TGTGCCAGCAGTTTATCCCCCGGGACAGGTTTTGGCGAGCAGTACTTC. Translation gives CASSLSPGTGFGEQYF. J is TRBJ2-7 and V is TRBV28; 8 positions agree with TRBD1. The ends lost 1 base at V and 6 bases at J; junction bases unmatched: 11. Germline V gene data show CDR1 as MDHEN and CDR2 as SYDVKM. This CDR3 is built from 16 residues.

This chain links TRBV5-1 with TRBJ1-1; D is undetermined. V lost 4 bases, J lost 2 bases, and 9 bases lay in between. Germline loops: CDR1 SGHRS, CDR2 YFSETQ. The CDR3 is 13 amino acids. The CDR3, as DNA: TGCGCCAGCAGCCGGGAAAGAAACACTGAAGCTTTCTTT. The encoded protein is CASSRERNTEAFF.

The CDR3 DNA sequence: TGTGCCAGCAGTTACGGGGGCAAAACCACTGAAGCTTTCTTT. Its protein is CASSYGGKTTEAFF. This chain uses TRBV6-5 with TRBJ1-1, with D tentatively TRBD1 (6 bases). The V and J ends lost 2 bases and 4 bases respectively, with 11 bases between them. CDR1 and CDR2 (germline): MNHEY, SVGAGI. The CDR3 spans 14 residues.

This chain uses TRBV19 with TRBJ1-5; unclear D gene. CDR3 length: 13 amino acids. Trimming shortened V by 3 bases and J by 9 bases, and 12 bases separated the two germline ends. In germline, CDR1 is LNHDA, CDR2 SQIVND (reference sequence). CDR3 nucleotides: TGTGCCAGTAGTATTGAGGGCCCGGGGCCCCAGCATTTT. This gives the protein CASSIEGPGPQHF.

In nucleotides, the CDR3 is TGTGCCAGCAGTCCAGGGGGGAGCGGGAGGGACTGGGAGCAGTACTTC. This gives the protein CASSPGGSGRDWEQYF. The chain employs TRBV9 and TRBJ2-7, with 10 bases identical to TRBD2. Germline CDR1 SGDLS, CDR2 YYNGEE. The CDR3 is 16 amino acids. Unmatched junction bases numbered 15, after V lost 5 bases and J lost 7 bases.

The chain has TRBV11-2 and TRBJ2-7; 9 bases match TRBD1. Germline CDR1 and CDR2: SGHAT and FQNNGV. The J segment lost 5 bases and the V segment lost 5 bases, leaving 10 bases of the junction unmatched. The CDR3 extends over 15 amino acids. The CDR3 loop reads CASSPSGQGIDEQYF. The CDR3 DNA reads TGTGCCAGCAGCCCCTCGGGACAGGGAATCGACGAGCAGTACTTC.

V gene TRBV5-1 combines with J gene TRBJ2-3, with D tentatively TRBD1 (7 bases). Germline loops: CDR1 SGHRS, CDR2 YFSETQ. V was clipped by 0 bases and J by 4 bases, with 12 bases between them. This CDR3 is 15 amino acids long. DNA of the CDR3: TGCGCCAGCAGCTTGGGACAGGGAGGCGCAGATACGCAGTATTTT. Translating gives CASSLGQGGADTQYF. The whole variable domain, remainder taken from reference TRBV5-1 and TRBJ2-3, is KAGVTQTPRYLIKTRGQQVTLSCSPISGHRSVSWYQQTPGQGLQFLFEYFSETQRNKGNFPGRFSGRQFSNSRSEMNVSTLELGDSALYLCASSLGQGGADTQYFGPGTRLTVL.

DNA of the CDR3: TGTGCCAGCAGTTCCCAGGGGGGTGAGCAGTTCTTC. It encodes CASSSQGGEQFF. V and J are TRBV6-5 and TRBJ2-1; possible D gene TRBD1, 7 bases. Between the trimmed V and J ends, which lost 4 bases and 9 bases, there was a span of 10 bases. This CDR3 spans 12 amino acids. Germline assignment: CDR1 MNHEY and CDR2 SVGAGI.

This chain joins TRBV5-1 and TRBJ2-3; 10 bases are a match to TRBD1. There are 16 residues in the CDR3. V trimming: 4 bases; J trimming: 1 base; junction bases outside the gene matches: 6. Germline CDR1 SGHRS, CDR2 YFSETQ. The CDR3: CASSLGTGVGTDTQYF. The DNA of the CDR3 is TGCGCCAGCAGCCTAGGGACAGGGGTCGGCACAGATACGCAGTATTTT.